A selection of T cell receptor beta chains follows, all from one sample in a study of PD-1 blockade in classical Hodgkin lymphoma. Measured with immunoSEQ multiplex PCR; TCRdb has only the in-frame clones, and not every one. In the table there are nearly 7,000 clones, about three fifths of which are singletons. The material was CD8+ T cells from blood, obtained before the fourth cycle of nivolumab. These receptors all stem from a human donor with classical Hodgkin lymphoma. Both conserved end residues are part of each CDR3. Each record gives: CDR3 length, D gene, clone size, J gene, V gene, CDR3 protein, CDR3 DNA. A D gene is named only where the DNA matches it firmly. Some rows have no size entry. The others give once, few or many, or a class for an expanded clone.

18	TRBD2	once	TRBJ2-7	TRBV27	CASSFTGGRAFGSYEQYF	TGTGCCAGCAGTTTCACCGGCGGGAGGGCCTTTGGTTCCTACGAGCAGTACTTC
13	NA	NA	TRBJ1-4	TRBV28	CASSLVGVEKLFF	TGTGCCAGCAGTTTAGTGGGAGTTGAAAAACTGTTTTTT
17	TRBD1	NA	TRBJ2-2	TRBV27	CASSLYSGQTNTGELFF	TGTGCCAGCAGTTTATATTCGGGACAGACGAACACCGGGGAGCTGTTTTTT
12	NA	NA	TRBJ2-1	TRBV27	CASSLPSREQFF	TGTGCCAGCAGTTTGCCCTCGAGAGAGCAGTTCTTC
17	TRBD1	NA	TRBJ2-7	TRBV2	CASSEGPGQGISYEQYF	TGTGCCAGCAGTGAAGGCCCCGGACAGGGAATATCCTACGAGCAGTACTTC
12	NA	NA	TRBJ1-1	TRBV4-1	CASSRRDTEAFF	TGCGCCAGCAGCCGAAGGGACACTGAAGCTTTCTTT
12	NA	medium-sized	TRBJ2-7	TRBV7-9	CASSLVRDEQYF	TGTGCCAGCAGCTTAGTGCGTGACGAGCAGTACTTC
11	NA	NA	TRBJ2-7	TRBV5-1	CASSHYYEQYF	TGCGCCAGCAGCCATTACTACGAGCAGTACTTC
16	TRBD1	NA	TRBJ2-7	TRBV18	CASSPPDRVGLYEQYF	TGTGCCAGCTCACCACCGGACAGGGTAGGTCTCTACGAGCAGTACTTC
15	NA	NA	TRBJ2-1	TRBV7-9	CASSLATPGVDEQFF	TGTGCCAGCAGCTTAGCCACCCCAGGGGTCGATGAGCAGTTCTTC
11	NA	NA	TRBJ2-1	TRBV19	CASGSYNEQFF	TGTGCCAGCGGCTCCTACAATGAGCAGTTCTTC
17	NA	NA	TRBJ2-2	TRBV28	CASSFPTRAANTGELFF	TGTGCCAGCAGTTTCCCAACTAGGGCGGCGAACACCGGGGAGCTGTTTTTT
14	NA	NA	TRBJ2-7	TRBV7-6	CASSLRAEDYEQYF	TGTGCCAGCAGCTTACGAGCTGAAGATTACGAGCAGTACTTC
15	NA	NA	TRBJ2-7	TRBV13	CASSLGSSSLSEQYF	TGTGCCAGCAGCTTAGGGTCTAGCTCTCTCTCCGAGCAGTACTTC